This T cell receptor beta chain was identified in a study of T cells in Graves' hyperthyroidism and ophthalmopathy. Study results and caveats: For ophthalmopathy, model prediction preceded onset by a median 6.5 months.

It was considered stable Graves' hyperthyroidism when ophthalmopathy did not progress within 18 months. Template material for amplifying TCR beta CDR3 regions consisted of RNA transcripts. The TCR CDR3 was amplified in a first-round RT-PCR using the HTBI primer set. One entry per CDR3 protein results from TCRdb running MiXCR on the multiplex PCR reads. The repertoire consists of about 360,000 distinct CDR3 sequences, with about 13% occurring once and the leading ten covering 9.2%. Trimming took off 6 bases at V and 4 bases at J, with 13 bases between the two ends. Germline CDR1 is MNHNS and CDR2 is SASEGT. This CDR3 has 14 residues. This clonotype has at least ten counts. Its cognate antigen is unknown.

The specimen was blood. The rearrangement links TRBV6-1 to TRBJ2-1; D is perhaps TRBD1 or TRBD2 (5 bases each). The clonotype comes from a young woman with Graves' hyperthyroidism. CDR3 nucleotide sequence: TGTGCCAGCAGCCCGGGACGGTCTTACAATGAGCAGTTCTTC. Translation: CASSPGRSYNEQFF.